This TCR beta chain was recorded in a study of blood T cell repertoires in COVID-19. Study information: Both acute and convalescent COVID-19 samples were obtained from the United States, Italy and Spain. PBMCs, B-cell-depleted T cells, or T cells were the source of the cDNA or gDNA that made up the material.

V was clipped by 4 bases and J by 0 bases, with 7 bases between them. The CDR3 runs to 13 residues. The germline V gene has CDR1 DFQATT and CDR2 SNEGSKA (reference sequence). Per the original methods: Scientists estimated how many nucleated cells there were by amplifying reference gene primers. Method: immunoSEQ multiplex PCR; TCRdb's copy keeps in-frame clones and lacks some. The V and J calls and clone size come from that table; D and trimming were worked out from the DNA. The sample yields around 180,000 clones, 60% to 85% seen once. This chain connects TRBV20-1 to TRBJ2-4; D remains unclear. Sequencing was done on a sample of peripheral blood. This TCR came from a man aged 55-75 years with active or convalescent COVID-19. CDR3 coding DNA: TGCAGTGCTAATGATATAGCCAAAAACATTCAGTACTTC. Translating gives CSANDIAKNIQYF.